This T cell receptor (beta chain) stems from a study of identifying expanded T cells in peripheral blood. This CDR3 has 13 amino acids. Trimming took 1 base from V and 4 from J, leaving 8 bases between them. The germline CDR1 and CDR2 sequences are SGDLS and YYNGEE. Sequenced by immunoSEQ multiplex PCR; TCRdb stores in-frame clones only, minus some. The table has approximately 85,000 clones, more than 70% seen once. This clonotype originated in a person aged 18 to 70 in good health. The genes are TRBV9 and TRBJ2-5; D uncertain. Sequencing input: blood. CDR3 DNA sequence: TGTGCCAGCAGCGTATCAGTTGGAGAGACCCAGTACTTC. It encodes CASSVSVGETQYF.